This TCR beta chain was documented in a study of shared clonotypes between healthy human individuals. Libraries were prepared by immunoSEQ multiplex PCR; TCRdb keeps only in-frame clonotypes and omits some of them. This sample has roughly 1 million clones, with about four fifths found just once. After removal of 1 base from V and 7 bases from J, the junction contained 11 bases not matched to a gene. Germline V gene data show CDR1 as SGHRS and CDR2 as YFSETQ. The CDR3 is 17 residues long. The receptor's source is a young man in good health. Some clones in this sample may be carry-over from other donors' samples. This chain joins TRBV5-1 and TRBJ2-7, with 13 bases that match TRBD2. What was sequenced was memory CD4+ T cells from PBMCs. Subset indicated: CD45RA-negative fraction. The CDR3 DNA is TGCGCCAGCAGCTTGACCCTTGGGACTAGCGGGGCTGGTGAGCAGTACTTC. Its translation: CASSLTLGTSGAGEQYF.